The 5 T cell receptor beta chains presented below share a single source sample, sequenced in a study of T cell responses to AZD1222 COVID-19 vaccine. The assay was immunoSEQ multiplex PCR, and TCRdb's table has in-frame clones only and misses some. Seen here are 90,000 to 100,000 clones, around nine tenths observed once, and the top ten hold approximately 3%. The sample was peripheral blood, taken on day 0 of AZD1222 vaccination. The receptors shown here come from an adult in good health.

Regarding this clone: One end of the junction varies from germline; a read error may be responsible. This sequence joins TRBV5-1 and TRBJ2-3, with 12 bases that match TRBD2. This CDR3 spans 17 amino acids. Germline V CDR1 and CDR2: SGHRS, YFSETQ. Here the CDR3 reads CASSPLTSGSISDTQYF. CDR3 DNA sequence: TGTGCCAGCAGCCCCCTGACTAGCGGGAGTATCTCAGATACGCAGTATTTT.

CDR3 nucleotides: TGTGCCAGCAGCTTTAGGCCCGGGGGTTCGCCTATGTACACCTTC. This sequence encodes CASSFRPGGSPMYTF. J is TRBJ1-2 and V is TRBV5-4; perhaps TRBD1 as D (5 bases). The CDR3 is 15 amino acids. V lost 2 bases to trimming and J lost 11 bases, with 22 bases between them. The V gene's germline CDR1 is SGHNT and CDR2 YYREEE (reference sequence).

The CDR3 sequence is CASSLAPGYGYTF. The CDR3 DNA follows: TGTGCCAGCAGCCTGGCCCCAGGGTATGGCTACACCTTC. The rearrangement links TRBV5-6 to TRBJ1-2; tentative D call: TRBD1 (5 bases). The length of the CDR3 is 13 residues. CDR1 is SGHDT and CDR2 is YYEEEE in the germline V gene. Trimming stripped 4 bases from V and 5 bases from J, with 12 bases between.

V usage is TRBV10-3 and J usage is TRBJ2-2; no firm D call. Looked up from germline, CDR1 is ENHRY and CDR2 is SYGVKD. CDR3 length: 13 amino acids. Between the trimmed V and J ends, which lost 3 bases and 5 bases, there was a span of 7 bases. CDR3 nucleotide sequence: TGTGCCATCAGTGAAGGGTGGACCGGGGAGCTGTTTTTT. Its protein is CAISEGWTGELFF.

This clone was picked up one time. V usage is TRBV11-3 and J usage is TRBJ2-3, with D hard to call. Germline values: CDR1 SGHNT, CDR2 YENEEA. The V end lost 2 bases, the J end lost 0 bases, and 9 bases lay between the germline ends. CDR3 length: 15 residues. CDR3 nucleotide sequence: TGTGCCAGCAGCTTACGACTGTCTAGCACAGATACGCAGTATTTT. It codes for CASSLRLSSTDTQYF.